The 10 T cell receptor beta chains below come from one sample, sequenced in a study of CD8+ T cells in alopecia areata (dated by TCRdb to the late 2010s). The sample's time point, from its label and the paper: around 4 weeks on oral tofacitinib. What this sample's treatment or condition label stands for: oral pan-JAK inhibitor, 5-10 mg twice daily. Library generation was performed with the immunoSEQ multiplex PCR assay. For TCR sequencing, RNA was extracted from every sample and reverse transcribed into cDNA to serve as template. As stored in TCRdb, this immuneACCESS dataset retains in-frame rearrangements with V and J assigned. A fraction of the clones does not appear; measured against another copy, unresolved V genes explain less than half of the discrepancy, and the remainder lacks a known reason. This sample is represented by roughly 76,000 clones; approximately 29% of them were singletons. The ten largest clones represent approximately 15% of the sample.

The sample here was CD8+ T cells sorted from blood, taken at week 4, from a patient treated with tofacitinib. The origin of the receptors is a human donor with alopecia areata.

V usage is TRBV10-2 and J usage is TRBJ2-4, with unresolved D. V was pared by 4 bases and J by 9 bases, with 4 bases between. Germline assignment: CDR1 WSHSY and CDR2 SAAADI. The CDR3 spans 10 residues. CDR3 protein: CASSAGIQYF. The DNA of the CDR3 is TGCGCCAGCAGTGCTGGCATTCAGTACTTC.

This chain links TRBV7-2 with TRBJ1-1, with D possibly being TRBD1 (5 bases). Germline V gene data show CDR1 as SGHTA and CDR2 as FQGNSA. This CDR3 has 15 amino acids. Trimming shortened V by 1 base and J by 0 bases, and 9 bases separated the two germline ends. The CDR3 DNA reads as TGTGCCAGCAGCTTAGGGGGACGGCTGAACACTGAAGCTTTCTTT. Translating gives CASSLGGRLNTEAFF. Drawing the rest from reference TRBV7-2 and TRBJ1-1, the complete variable domain is GAGVSQSPSNKVTEKGKDVELRCDPISGHTALYWYRQSLGQGLEFLIYFQGNSAPDKSGLPSDRFSAERTGGSVSTLTIQRTQQEDSAVYLCASSLGGRLNTEAFFGQGTRLTVV.

There are a few counts of this clone. The rearrangement uses TRBV30 and TRBJ2-1; 11 nucleotides match TRBD2. V lost 3 bases and J lost 3; bases outside the gene matches: 4. This CDR3 is 15 amino acids long. Germline CDR1 GTSNPN, CDR2 SVGIG (reference sequence). CDR3 region: CAWRTSGNFYNEQFF. The CDR3, as DNA: TGTGCCTGGAGGACTAGCGGGAATTTCTACAATGAGCAGTTCTTC.

The chain combines TRBV29-1 with TRBJ1-2; D remains unclear. The CDR3 contains 12 residues. Germline V gives CDR1 SQVTM, CDR2 ANQGSEA. Deletions cut 3 bases from V and 6 bases from J, with 11 bases between. CDR3 amino acids: CSVDNWNDGYTF. In DNA, the CDR3 is TGCAGCGTTGACAATTGGAATGATGGCTACACCTTC.

This clone was seen a few times. This chain joins TRBV29-1 and TRBJ1-1, with 7 bases that match TRBD1. V lost 7 bases, J lost 5 bases, and 10 bases stayed unmatched. Germline V gene sequence: CDR1 SQVTM, CDR2 ANQGSEA. The CDR3 spans 13 residues. Written as DNA, the CDR3 is TGCAGCGCCTCCACAGGGGCGGGAACTGAAGCTTTCTTT. Its protein is CSASTGAGTEAFF.

This clone was counted a few times. The chain uses TRBV15 and TRBJ2-5; 8 bases line up with TRBD2. Germline V lookup: CDR1 LNHNV, CDR2 YYDKDF (reference sequence). The CDR3 consists of 15 residues. With V trimmed by 8 bases and J by 1 base, 9 bases remained unmatched. The DNA of the CDR3 is TGTGCCACCCGGGGGGGTCCGGGCTCCCAAGAGACCCAGTACTTC. As protein: CATRGGPGSQETQYF.

V gene TRBV7-9 combines with J gene TRBJ2-7, with D perhaps TRBD2 (6 bases). V lost 5 bases, J lost 0 bases, and 14 bases lay in between. CDR1 and CDR2 from the germline V gene are SEHNR and FQNEAQ (reference sequence). The CDR3 length is 15 residues. DNA for the CDR3: TGTGCCAGCAGCCGCGTGGCTAGCGACTCCTACGAGCAGTACTTC. Its translation: CASSRVASDSYEQYF.

The V and J genes are TRBV6-5 and TRBJ2-3; D unresolved. Germline-derived CDR1 and CDR2 are MNHEY and SVGAGI. This CDR3 contains 16 residues. Trimming stripped 7 bases from V and 5 bases from J, with 22 bases between. CDR3 coding DNA: TGTGCCAGCACCTACTCGGCTTATACGGTGGGAGATACGCAGTATTTT. Encoded protein: CASTYSAYTVGDTQYF.

Only a few counts were recorded for this clone. V usage is TRBV29-1 and J usage is TRBJ2-7; 9 bases map to TRBD2. This CDR3 is built from 16 residues. Germline values: CDR1 SQVTM, CDR2 ANQGSEA. V was clipped by 1 base and J by 0 bases; unmatched bases: 7. The CDR3 is CSVEGDLAGSSYEQYF. CDR3 nucleotide sequence: TGCAGCGTTGAAGGGGATCTAGCGGGGAGCTCCTACGAGCAGTACTTC.

V is TRBV19 and J is TRBJ2-7, with a possible D match to TRBD1 (6 bases). The V gene's germline CDR1 is LNHDA and CDR2 SQIVND (reference sequence). Trimming pared 3 bases from V and 3 bases from J, leaving 12 bases between. The CDR3 sequence is 14 residues long. CDR3 sequence: CASSIMGHIYEQYF. As DNA, the CDR3 is TGTGCCAGTAGTATCATGGGACACATCTACGAGCAGTACTTC.